Presented here are 32 T cell receptor beta chains from one specimen sequenced in a study of beta chain features in type 1 diabetes. The whole isolated RNA underwent reverse transcription, so sequencing captured expressed TCRB transcripts. Here immunoSEQ multiplex PCR was the method, and the copy in TCRdb shows in-frame clones only, minus some. The profile shows some 230,000 clones, about 9.3% of them singletons. Material: naive CD4+ T cells from blood. The receptors come from a woman between 18 and 29 years old in good health.

The rearrangement joins TRBV11-1 to TRBJ2-3; 13 bases fit TRBD2. Germline trimming cut 5 bases from V and 1 base from J; bases unmatched to any gene: 3. Per germline, CDR1 SGHAT and CDR2 FQDESV (reference sequence). CDR3 length: 16 residues. The CDR3 coding sequence is TGTGCCAGCAGCCGCGGGACTAGCGGGGGCACAGATACGCAGTATTTT. Translating gives CASSRGTSGGTDTQYF.

CDR3 DNA: TGTGCCAGCAGCCCAGGGGACAGGGTAAACACTGAAGCTTTCTTT. This encodes CASSPGDRVNTEAFF. This chain uses TRBV2 with TRBJ1-1; 9 bases are a match to TRBD1. CDR1 is SNHLY, CDR2 FYNNEI, per germline. The length of the CDR3 is 15 residues. The ends lost 6 bases at V and 2 bases at J; junction bases unmatched: 7.

The chain carries TRBV6-1 and TRBJ1-5; 8 nucleotides align to TRBD1. Germline V lookup: CDR1 MNHNS, CDR2 SASEGT. The CDR3 is 14 residues long. The V and J ends lost 6 bases and 1 base, in that order; junction bases with no gene match: 2. As DNA, the CDR3 is TGTGCCAGCAGGGACAGGGTGAGCAATCAGCCCCAGCATTTT. It encodes CASRDRVSNQPQHF.

The table lists this clone with a few counts. V usage is TRBV6-1 and J usage is TRBJ2-5, with a tentative D call TRBD1 (6 bases). This CDR3 contains 14 residues. V was trimmed by 1 base and J by 5 bases, leaving 11 bases between them. Germline CDR1 is MNHNS and CDR2 is SASEGT. Here the CDR3 reads CASSEGSRGETQYF. CDR3 DNA: TGTGCCAGCAGTGAAGGTAGCAGGGGTGAGACCCAGTACTTC.

This clone was seen only a few times. The chain couples TRBV9 to TRBJ1-6, with 7 bases that match TRBD1. Unmatched junction bases numbered 5, after V lost 0 bases and J lost 8 bases. The germline V gene encodes CDR1 SGDLS and CDR2 YYNGEE. The CDR3 is 15 amino acids. DNA for the CDR3: TGTGCCAGCAGCGTAGGGGACAGCCATTATTCACCCCTCCACTTT. Its translation: CASSVGDSHYSPLHF.

The chain links TRBV27 to TRBJ2-4; a weak D match, TRBD2 (6 bases). From germline, CDR1 is MNHEY and CDR2 SMNVEV (reference sequence). The germline V and J ends were trimmed by 6 bases and 0 bases, with 24 bases remaining between them. This CDR3 is 19 amino acids long. The CDR3 nucleotides are TGTGCCAGCAGCCAAATGTGGTCTGGTGAGGGACTAGCCAAAAACATTCAGTACTTC. Encoded protein: CASSQMWSGEGLAKNIQYF.

The chain couples TRBV5-1 to TRBJ2-5, with 7 positions matching TRBD1. The CDR3 totals 17 residues. Germline CDR1 SGHRS, CDR2 YFSETQ. With V trimmed by 4 bases and J by 2 bases, 14 bases remained unmatched. In DNA form, the CDR3 reads TGCGCCAGCAGCCCCATTGGGGGACAGACAAGTCAAGAGACCCAGTACTTC. It translates to CASSPIGGQTSQETQYF. Together with reference TRBV5-1 and TRBJ2-5, the CDR3 gives the full variable domain: KAGVTQTPRYLIKTRGQQVTLSCSPISGHRSVSWYQQTPGQGLQFLFEYFSETQRNKGNFPGRFSGRQFSNSRSEMNVSTLELGDSALYLCASSPIGGQTSQETQYFGPGTRLLVL.

The gene calls are TRBV4-3 and TRBJ2-1, with 12 bases aligning to TRBD2. V trimming: 1 base; J trimming: 7 bases; junction bases outside the gene matches: 2. CDR3 length: 15 residues. Germline CDR1 and CDR2: LGHNA and YSLEER. This chain's CDR3 is CASSQGTSGMNEQFF. Written as DNA, the CDR3 is TGCGCCAGCAGCCAAGGGACTAGCGGGATGAATGAGCAGTTCTTC.

This clone was seen only a few times. V is TRBV4-1 and J is TRBJ2-7, with TRBD2 matching over 7 bases. CDR1 and CDR2 from the germline V gene are MGHRA and YSYEKL. Trimming cost V 4 bases and J 2 bases; bases outside gene matches: 8. This CDR3 comprises 15 residues. The CDR3 DNA reads as TGCGCCAGCAGCCGTGGGCTAGCGGCGACCTACGAGCAGTACTTC. It encodes CASSRGLAATYEQYF.

In this sample, this clone turned up many times. The rearrangement joins TRBV30 to TRBJ1-2, with D maybe TRBD1 (5 bases). Germline assignment: CDR1 GTSNPN and CDR2 SVGIG (reference sequence). V shed 2 bases and J shed 6 bases, with 13 bases lying between them. The length of the CDR3 is 13 residues. The CDR3 region is CAWSPRRDDGYTF. The CDR3 coding sequence is TGTGCCTGGAGTCCCCGCAGGGATGATGGCTACACCTTC.

The rearrangement uses TRBV7-9 and TRBJ2-5; tentative D call: TRBD2 (5 bases). Trimming stripped 4 bases from V and 5 bases from J, with 14 bases between. Germline lookup yields CDR1 SEHNR and CDR2 FQNEAQ (reference sequence). The CDR3 is 14 amino acids. The CDR3 loop reads CASSSAGEVETQYF. The CDR3 DNA reads TGTGCCAGCAGCTCAGCCGGGGAAGTGGAGACCCAGTACTTC. Drawing the rest from reference TRBV7-9 and TRBJ2-5, the complete variable domain is DTGVSQNPRHKITKRGQNVTFRCDPISEHNRLYWYRQTLGQGPEFLTYFQNEAQLEKSRLLSDRFSAERPKGSFSTLEIQRTEQGDSAMYLCASSSAGEVETQYFGPGTRLLVL.

This clone was detected many times. The chain is built from TRBV29-1 and TRBJ2-5; 7 bases fit TRBD1. The trim removed 4 bases at V and 5 bases at J, leaving 7 bases unmatched. The CDR3 totals 13 residues. Germline CDR1 SQVTM, CDR2 ANQGSEA. The CDR3 region is CSVAAGTVETQYF. Written as DNA, the CDR3 is TGCAGCGTTGCGGCTGGGACAGTGGAGACCCAGTACTTC.

The genes are TRBV6-1 and TRBJ1-2; 7 positions agree with TRBD1. V dropped 0 bases and J dropped 6; count of bases not matched to a gene: 4. Germline CDR1 and CDR2: MNHNS and SASEGT. The CDR3 runs to 14 residues. The CDR3 here is CASSEAEGADGYTF. CDR3 nucleotides: TGTGCCAGCAGTGAAGCGGAGGGGGCTGATGGCTACACCTTC.

The chain joins TRBV2 to TRBJ1-2; 11 bases agree with TRBD1. CDR1 is SNHLY and CDR2 is FYNNEI in the germline V gene. The CDR3 sequence is 13 residues long. The J segment lost 7 bases and the V segment lost 6 bases, leaving 4 bases of the junction unmatched. CDR3 nucleotide sequence: TGTGCCAGCAGCGTGGACAGGGGGCCTGGCTACACCTTC. This gives the protein CASSVDRGPGYTF.

The V and J genes are TRBV11-2 and TRBJ1-1; TRBD1 might be the D (6 bases). Germline CDR1 is SGHAT and CDR2 is FQNNGV. CDR3 length equals 17 residues. V was clipped by 5 bases and J by 1 base, with 20 bases between them. The CDR3, as DNA: TGTGCCAGCAGCCTATTACAGGGATCTTTAACGAACACTGAAGCTTTCTTT. Translation: CASSLLQGSLTNTEAFF. The full variable domain, completed using reference TRBV11-2 and TRBJ1-1, is EAGVAQSPRYKIIEKRQSVAFWCNPISGHATLYWYQQILGQGPKLLIQFQNNGVVDDSQLPKDRFSAERLKGVDSTLKIQPAKLEDSAVYLCASSLLQGSLTNTEAFFGQGTRLTVV.

In DNA, the CDR3 is TGTGCCAGCAGCCTGCCGGGACAGGAGAGCTACACCTTC. Translated: CASSLPGQESYTF. This chain uses TRBV5-4 with TRBJ1-2; TRBD1 matches at 8 bases. This CDR3 has 13 amino acids. CDR1 SGHNT and CDR2 YYREEE come from the germline V gene (reference sequence). V dropped 4 bases and J dropped 9; count of bases not matched to a gene: 8.

This clone appeared a few times. This rearrangement joins TRBV4-1 to TRBJ2-6, with 7 positions matching TRBD1. The J segment lost 2 bases and the V segment lost 2 bases, leaving 9 bases of the junction unmatched. The CDR3 is 18 residues long. Germline CDR1 MGHRA, CDR2 YSYEKL. CDR3 loop: CASSQSDRVLTGANVLTF. For the CDR3, the DNA is TGCGCCAGCAGCCAAAGTGACAGGGTATTAACTGGGGCCAACGTCCTGACTTTC.

The chain couples TRBV5-1 to TRBJ2-6; D gene uncertain. V shed 4 bases and J shed 1 base, with 6 bases lying between them. The CDR3 runs 14 residues. In germline, CDR1 is SGHRS, CDR2 YFSETQ. CDR3 DNA: TGCGCCAGCAGCCTATCTTCTGGGGCCAACGTCCTGACTTTC. This gives the protein CASSLSSGANVLTF.

V usage is TRBV11-3 and J usage is TRBJ2-7, with D tentatively TRBD2 (5 bases). The germline V gene has CDR1 SGHNT and CDR2 YENEEA. Trimming removed 4 bases from V and 5 bases from J, with 15 bases in between. The length of the CDR3 is 14 residues. The CDR3 nucleotides are TGTGCCAGCAGCTCCCAGGACGGAGGCCACGAGCAGTACTTC. Its translation is CASSSQDGGHEQYF.

Only a few counts were recorded for this clone. The chain recombines TRBV2 with TRBJ1-5; TRBD1 matches at 10 bases. The CDR3 runs 14 residues. Trimming cost V 4 bases and J 7 bases; bases outside gene matches: 4. In germline, CDR1 is SNHLY, CDR2 FYNNEI. The CDR3 reads CASSGDRGWQPQHF. The CDR3 coding sequence is TGTGCCAGCAGTGGGGACAGGGGATGGCAGCCCCAGCATTTT.

This clone was found a few times. This chain connects TRBV5-4 to TRBJ2-7; 10 bases are a match to TRBD2. This CDR3 is 16 amino acids long. Germline CDR1 reads SGHNT; CDR2 reads YYREEE (reference sequence). The trim removed 1 base at V and 0 bases at J, leaving 4 bases unmatched. DNA of the CDR3: TGTGCCAGCAGCTTGTGGACTAGCGGAAGCTCCTACGAGCAGTACTTC. It translates to CASSLWTSGSSYEQYF.

This chain connects TRBV5-1 to TRBJ2-5; no clear D. Germline values: CDR1 SGHRS, CDR2 YFSETQ. V was pared by 1 base and J by 3 bases, with 13 bases between. The CDR3 totals 15 residues. The CDR3 DNA reads TGCGCCAGCAGCTTGTCACCTAAACCCGAAGAGACCCAGTACTTC. Encoded protein: CASSLSPKPEETQYF.

V is TRBV7-2 and J is TRBJ1-1; possibly TRBD1 for D (6 bases). Trimming took off 1 base at V and 12 bases at J, with 18 bases between the two ends. The CDR3 consists of 14 residues. Germline CDR1 and CDR2: SGHTA and FQGNSA. CDR3 DNA sequence: TGTGCCAGCAGCTTAGGAGGGTATCCAGGGGAACCTTTCTTT. Translation gives CASSLGGYPGEPFF.

This clone was recorded a few times. This chain links TRBV19 with TRBJ1-2; 9 nucleotides match TRBD1. The germline CDR1 and CDR2 sequences are LNHDA and SQIVND (reference sequence). The CDR3 is 16 residues long. With V trimmed by 7 bases and J by 6 bases, 15 bases remained unmatched. The CDR3 coding sequence is TGTGCCAGTAAGTCCACGAGGACCGGGACAGGGAATGGCTACACCTTC. Translation gives CASKSTRTGTGNGYTF.

This chain uses TRBV5-1 with TRBJ1-1; D is undetermined. Looked up from germline, CDR1 is SGHRS and CDR2 is YFSETQ. This CDR3 contains 15 residues. Trimming left V 1 base short and J 4 bases short, with 14 bases between. The CDR3 DNA reads as TGCGCCAGCAGCTTGTTGGGTCATGAGGGCACTGAAGCTTTCTTT. It codes for CASSLLGHEGTEAFF.

The genes are TRBV19 and TRBJ2-1; D is undetermined. Germline CDR1 LNHDA, CDR2 SQIVND (reference sequence). The CDR3 totals 15 residues. V was cut by 7 bases and J by 10 bases, with 23 bases left in between. As DNA, the CDR3 is TGTGCCAGTACTCCCCAAGCCCTAGTGGTTGAGGAGCAGTTCTTC. This codes for CASTPQALVVEEQFF.

This clone was seen more than once but under ten times. The chain carries TRBV18 and TRBJ1-4; D is ambiguous. The CDR3 spans 12 residues. Germline CDR1 KGHSH, CDR2 LQKENI. V gave up 2 bases and J gave up 7 bases, with 5 bases separating them. The CDR3 DNA sequence: TGTGCCAGCTCACCATCGAGTGAAAAACTGTTTTTT. The encoded protein is CASSPSSEKLFF.

This clone was seen only a few times. The J gene is TRBJ2-3, the V gene TRBV7-6, with 7 bases aligning to TRBD2. The CDR3 sequence is 16 residues long. The ends lost 2 bases at V and 4 bases at J; junction bases unmatched: 9. Germline lookup yields CDR1 SGHVS and CDR2 FNYEAQ. The DNA of the CDR3 is TGTGCCAGCAGCTTAACGATGGGCGGGAGTGCAGATACGCAGTATTTT. Amino acid sequence: CASSLTMGGSADTQYF.

The CDR3 region is CASSFRGANTGELFF. The CDR3 DNA reads as TGCGCCAGCAGCTTCAGGGGCGCGAACACCGGGGAGCTGTTTTTT. The chain combines TRBV5-1 with TRBJ2-2; possibly TRBD1 for D (6 bases). The CDR3 runs to 15 residues. The ends were cut back, 2 bases at V and 0 bases at J, with 8 bases in the middle. CDR1 SGHRS and CDR2 YFSETQ come from the germline V gene.

This clone was detected only a few times. The chain couples TRBV28 to TRBJ2-3; D gene ambiguous. Trimming took off 5 bases at V and 4 bases at J, with 16 bases between the two ends. The CDR3 is 15 amino acids. Germline V gives CDR1 MDHEN, CDR2 SYDVKM. In nucleotides, the CDR3 is TGTGCCAGCAGTACCACCTACAGAGAACCAGATACGCAGTATTTT. Its translation is CASSTTYREPDTQYF.

The table lists this clone with a few counts. The V gene is TRBV23-1, the J gene TRBJ1-3, with TRBD1 identical over 7 bases. TRBV23-1 is flagged as an ORF with uncertain function. The CDR3 covers 16 residues. V trimming: 4 bases; J trimming: 0 bases; junction bases outside the gene matches: 6. The CDR3 is CASSLRQGSSGNTIYF. The CDR3 nucleotides read TGCGCCAGCAGTCTCCGACAGGGTAGCTCTGGAAACACCATATATTTT.

This clone has more than one count but fewer than ten. The chain has TRBV30 and TRBJ2-2; 13 bases align to TRBD2. The V gene's germline CDR1 is GTSNPN and CDR2 SVGIG (reference sequence). The CDR3 consists of 17 residues. Trimming took 2 bases from V and 3 from J; bases not matched to a gene: 6. Written as DNA, the CDR3 is TGTGCCTGGAGTTTAGGACTAGCGGGAGTTTACACCGGGGAGCTGTTTTTT. Translation: CAWSLGLAGVYTGELFF. The whole variable domain, remainder taken from reference TRBV30 and TRBJ2-2, is SQTIHQWPATLVQPVGSPLSLECTVEGTSNPNLYWYRQAAGRGLQLLFYSVGIGQISSEVPQNLSASRPQDRQFILSSKKLLLSDSGFYLCAWSLGLAGVYTGELFFGEGSRLTVL.